What follows are 32 T cell receptor beta chains derived from one specimen sequenced in a study of cytomegalovirus exposure and HLA in healthy donors. PCR primers comprised 60 Vbeta and 13 Jbeta primers. Clones were read by immunoSEQ multiplex PCR, and TCRdb kept only the in-frame ones, dropping some. The profile shows around 110,000 clones, more than 70% of them singletons. Sequencing was performed on PBMCs. These receptors all come from a man between 25 and 39 years old in good health and CMV-seronegative.

This clone was observed a handful of times. The chain links TRBV28 to TRBJ2-7, with 7 bases aligning to TRBD1. V was pared by 5 bases and J by 4 bases, with 8 bases of the junction left unmatched. CDR3 length: 14 amino acids. Per germline, CDR1 MDHEN and CDR2 SYDVKM. The CDR3 nucleotides are TGTGCCAGCAGTGCGACAGGGAGAACGTACGAGCAGTACTTC. Its translation is CASSATGRTYEQYF.

J is TRBJ1-2 and V is TRBV19; the match to TRBD1 covers 10 bases. This CDR3 region has 16 residues. V lost 10 bases, J lost 3 bases, and 14 bases stayed unmatched. Germline CDR1 LNHDA, CDR2 SQIVND (reference sequence). CDR3 protein: CATLLGPDRGDYGYTF. CDR3 sequence (DNA): TGTGCCACCCTCTTAGGACCGGACAGGGGGGACTATGGCTACACCTTC.

The CDR3: CASSDHSIAGALYNEQFF. The CDR3 DNA follows: TGCGCCAGCAGTGATCACTCGATAGCGGGGGCATTATACAATGAGCAGTTCTTC. The chain is built from TRBV10-1 and TRBJ2-1; 9 bases line up with TRBD2. Trimming removed 3 bases from V and 4 bases from J; junction bases left unmatched: 13. Germline V CDR1 and CDR2: WNHNN, SYGVQD (reference sequence). The CDR3 runs to 18 residues.

This clone has just a few counts. CDR3 coding DNA: TGTGCCAGCACTATAAATCGGGGGACCTATGGCTACACCTTC. Protein sequence: CASTINRGTYGYTF. The chain joins TRBV28 to TRBJ1-2; TRBD1 is a possible D gene (5 bases). From germline, CDR1 is MDHEN and CDR2 SYDVKM. The length of the CDR3 is 14 residues. Trimming took off 7 bases at V and 4 bases at J, with 16 bases between the two ends.

CDR3 in DNA: TGTGCCAGCAGCGAAACCGACAGAGCCCGTGGCACTGAAGCTTTCTTT. It specifies CASSETDRARGTEAFF. V is TRBV9 and J is TRBJ1-1; the D gene is possibly TRBD1 (5 bases). Trimming stripped 3 bases from V and 4 bases from J, with 19 bases between. Looked up from germline, CDR1 is SGDLS and CDR2 is YYNGEE. The CDR3 length is 16 residues.

The chain employs TRBV5-1 and TRBJ2-1; possibly TRBD1 for D (6 bases). V was clipped by 0 bases and J by 0 bases, with 7 bases between them. CDR1 and CDR2 (germline): SGHRS, YFSETQ. This CDR3 is 15 amino acids long. The CDR3 coding sequence is TGCGCCAGCAGCTTGGTACAGGGCTCCTACAATGAGCAGTTCTTC. It encodes CASSLVQGSYNEQFF. The variable domain in full, with the rest retrieved from reference TRBV5-1 and TRBJ2-1, is KAGVTQTPRYLIKTRGQQVTLSCSPISGHRSVSWYQQTPGQGLQFLFEYFSETQRNKGNFPGRFSGRQFSNSRSEMNVSTLELGDSALYLCASSLVQGSYNEQFFGPGTRLTVL.

This chain links TRBV4-1 with TRBJ2-5, with 9 positions matching TRBD2. The germline V gene has CDR1 MGHRA and CDR2 YSYEKL. The CDR3 spans 17 residues. V lost 0 bases and J lost 4; bases outside the gene matches: 9. Here the CDR3 DNA reads TGCGCCAGCAGCCAAGATGGGCGGGGGGGCCTGGGAGAGACCCAGTACTTC. Amino acid sequence: CASSQDGRGGLGETQYF.

V gene TRBV6-5 combines with J gene TRBJ1-1; a weak D match, TRBD1 (6 bases). Germline V gene lookup returns CDR1 MNHEY and CDR2 SVGAGI. The CDR3 length is 13 residues. Trimming removed 4 bases at V and 4 bases at J, with 10 bases between. In DNA, the CDR3 is TGTGCCAGCAGTTCGAGGGGGGGCACTGAAGCTTTCTTT. Translating it yields CASSSRGGTEAFF.

CDR3 loop: CASSVAGTSTDTQYF. The DNA of the CDR3 is TGTGCCAGCAGCGTAGCCGGTACTAGCACAGATACGCAGTATTTT. This chain connects TRBV9 to TRBJ2-3; D not resolved. The germline V and J ends were trimmed by 0 bases and 0 bases, with 8 bases remaining between them. This CDR3 contains 15 residues. The germline V gene encodes CDR1 SGDLS and CDR2 YYNGEE.

The V and J genes are TRBV7-9 and TRBJ1-2, with D possibly TRBD1 on 5 matching bases. V was trimmed by 5 bases and J by 2 bases, leaving 15 bases between them. Per germline, CDR1 SEHNR and CDR2 FQNEAQ (reference sequence). The CDR3 covers 15 residues. The chain's CDR3 is CASSPVGRVNYGYTF. The CDR3 DNA is TGTGCCAGCAGCCCAGTGGGCAGGGTGAACTATGGCTACACCTTC.

The chain has TRBV27 and TRBJ2-1; 9 nucleotides agree with TRBD2. Looked up from germline, CDR1 is MNHEY and CDR2 is SMNVEV (reference sequence). J lost 4 bases, V lost 2 bases, and 9 bases had no gene match. There are 17 residues in the CDR3. The CDR3 is CASSLSAAGGVYNEQFF. CDR3 nucleotides: TGTGCCAGCAGTTTAAGCGCTGCGGGGGGGGTTTACAATGAGCAGTTCTTC.

In its sample, this clone was seen a few times. The rearrangement joins TRBV2 to TRBJ1-5, with 8 bases lining up with TRBD1. Germline V gene data show CDR1 as SNHLY and CDR2 as FYNNEI. The V segment lost 6 bases and the J segment 1 base; nucleotides outside the gene matches: 5. The CDR3 is made up of 15 amino acids. CDR3 amino acids: CASRTQGVSNQPQHF. CDR3 coding DNA: TGTGCCAGCAGGACACAGGGGGTCAGCAATCAGCCCCAGCATTTT.

This clone was observed a single time. The chain uses TRBV12-5 and TRBJ2-2, with 7 positions matching TRBD1. Germline lookup yields CDR1 LGHNT and CDR2 FRNRAP. CDR3 length equals 15 residues. Germline trimming cut 3 bases from V and 1 base from J; bases unmatched to any gene: 2. The CDR3, as DNA: TGTGCTAGTGGTTTACGACAGGGGAACACCGGGGAGCTGTTTTTT. This codes for CASGLRQGNTGELFF.

The chain combines TRBV28 with TRBJ2-6, with D possibly being TRBD1 (5 bases). The CDR3 extends over 15 amino acids. Trimming removed 3 bases from V and 2 bases from J, with 8 bases in between. Germline CDR1 is MDHEN and CDR2 is SYDVKM. This CDR3 reads CASSLGHTGANVLTF. Written as DNA, the CDR3 is TGTGCCAGCAGTTTGGGGCACACTGGGGCCAACGTCCTGACTTTC.

This sequence joins TRBV1 and TRBJ1-2; no DNA check was done on the table's D call, TRBD1. TRBV1 is a pseudogene locus. This CDR3 region has 18 residues. The CDR3 loop is CTSSQVRDRGPINYGYTF. Written as DNA, the CDR3 is TGCACCAGCAGCCAAGTGCGGGACAGGGGCCCCATTAACTATGGCTACACCTTC.

This clone was seen more than once but under ten times. This rearrangement joins TRBV27 to TRBJ2-7; a possible D gene is TRBD1 (6 bases). The CDR3 has 14 residues. In germline, CDR1 is MNHEY, CDR2 SMNVEV (reference sequence). V lost 7 bases and J lost 5, with 18 bases in between. The CDR3 loop reads CASTRLLSGDEQYF. CDR3 DNA: TGTGCCAGCACCCGATTACTGTCAGGGGACGAGCAGTACTTC.

The V gene is TRBV29-1, the J gene TRBJ2-3; perhaps TRBD1 as D (6 bases). Trimming stripped 7 bases from V and 0 bases from J, with 14 bases between. The CDR3 totals 14 residues. In germline, CDR1 is SQVTM, CDR2 ANQGSEA. CDR3 region: CSAFTGSSTDTQYF. For the CDR3, the DNA is TGCAGCGCCTTCACAGGGTCTAGCACAGATACGCAGTATTTT.

This chain uses TRBV28 with TRBJ1-2; 8 nucleotides match TRBD1. Germline CDR1 MDHEN, CDR2 SYDVKM. Germline trimming cut 2 bases from V and 4 bases from J; bases unmatched to any gene: 6. The CDR3 is 15 residues long. The CDR3 sequence: CASSLEGQGAYGYTF. CDR3 in DNA: TGTGCCAGCAGTTTAGAAGGACAGGGAGCCTATGGCTACACCTTC.

V gene TRBV30 combines with J gene TRBJ2-2, with D perhaps matching TRBD1 (6 bases). The CDR3 totals 15 residues. V lost 0 bases and J 6 bases, leaving 14 bases between the germline ends. Germline assignment: CDR1 GTSNPN and CDR2 SVGIG (reference sequence). For the CDR3, the DNA is TGTGCCTGGAGTGTAGGCCAGGGGCGCCCCGGGGAGCTGTTTTTT. Its translation is CAWSVGQGRPGELFF.

The table lists this clone with a count of one. The rearrangement joins TRBV27 to TRBJ1-1; no reliable D call. CDR1 is MNHEY, CDR2 SMNVEV, per germline (reference sequence). Trimming pared 3 bases from V and 1 base from J, leaving 9 bases between. The CDR3 spans 14 residues. The CDR3 nucleotides are TGTGCCAGCAGTTTGGGTGGGAGGAACACTGAAGCTTTCTTT. It encodes CASSLGGRNTEAFF.

The chain is built from TRBV9 and TRBJ2-5, with 11 positions matching TRBD1. Trimming cost V 4 bases and J 5 bases; bases outside gene matches: 10. The length of the CDR3 is 16 residues. CDR1 SGDLS and CDR2 YYNGEE come from the germline V gene. The CDR3 coding sequence is TGTGCCAGCAGCCGGACAGGGGGCGCGACATTGGAGACCCAGTACTTC. This translates into CASSRTGGATLETQYF. The entire variable domain, with the rest obtained from reference TRBV9 and TRBJ2-5, is as follows: DSGVTQTPKHLITATGQRVTLRCSPRSGDLSVYWYQQSLDQGLQFLIQYYNGEERAKGNILERFSAQQFPDLHSELNLSSLELGDSALYFCASSRTGGATLETQYFGPGTRLLVL.

The J gene is TRBJ2-3, the V gene TRBV30; D may be TRBD1 (5 bases). CDR1 GTSNPN and CDR2 SVGIG come from the germline V gene (reference sequence). V lost 8 bases and J 5 bases, leaving 17 bases between the germline ends. CDR3 length: 13 amino acids. The CDR3 DNA sequence: TGTGCCCGCGATTTTCAGGGCAAAGATACGCAGTATTTT. Its translation: CARDFQGKDTQYF.

This clone occurred a few times. This chain joins TRBV19 and TRBJ1-2; 10 nucleotides agree with TRBD1. V dropped 8 bases and J dropped 4; count of bases not matched to a gene: 16. The germline gives CDR1 LNHDA, CDR2 SQIVND (reference sequence). This CDR3 has 17 residues. Here the CDR3 reads CASAPTGQGTYFYGYTF. The CDR3 DNA follows: TGTGCCAGTGCGCCGACGGGACAGGGGACTTATTTCTATGGCTACACCTTC. The full variable domain, its missing parts supplied by reference TRBV19 and TRBJ1-2, is DGGITQSPKYLFRKEGQNVTLSCEQNLNHDAMYWYRQDPGQGLRLIYYSQIVNDFQKGDIAEGYSVSREKKESFPLTVTSAQKNPTAFYLCASAPTGQGTYFYGYTFGSGTRLTVV.

The CDR3 DNA follows: TGTGCCAGCAGCCCAACAGGGGCGAACTTCTATGGCTACACCTTC. The encoded protein is CASSPTGANFYGYTF. The chain employs TRBV9 and TRBJ1-2; 7 bases map to TRBD1. In germline, CDR1 is SGDLS, CDR2 YYNGEE. V was pared by 4 bases and J by 4 bases, with 10 bases of the junction left unmatched. The CDR3 contains 15 residues.

The chain recombines TRBV5-5 with TRBJ2-2, with a possible D match to TRBD2 (7 bases). There are 16 residues in the CDR3. CDR1 and CDR2 (germline): SGHKS, YYEKEE (reference sequence). Trimming took 0 bases from V and 1 from J, leaving 10 bases between them. The CDR3 sequence: CASSLGRGQNTGELFF. CDR3 bases: TGTGCCAGCAGCTTGGGGCGGGGGCAGAACACCGGGGAGCTGTTTTTT.

This clone was detected only a few times. Other nucleotide sequences in the sample specify the same CDR3. The chain recombines TRBV4-2 with TRBJ1-6; D is uncertain. With 3 bases removed from V and 0 bases from J, the gap between germline ends came to 9 bases. The CDR3 runs to 16 residues. Germline V lookup: CDR1 LGHNA, CDR2 YNFKEQ. The CDR3 DNA reads as TGTGCCAGCAGCCACGAAGGAGACTCCTATAATTCACCCCTCCACTTT. Protein: CASSHEGDSYNSPLHF.

The genes are TRBV6-1 and TRBJ1-5; D is perhaps TRBD1 (5 bases). This CDR3 has 17 residues. Germline V lookup: CDR1 MNHNS, CDR2 SASEGT. The V end was cut by 3 bases, the J end by 0 bases, with 15 bases between. The CDR3 DNA reads TGTGCCAGCAGTGAGAGAGACAGAATCTATAGCAATCAGCCCCAGCATTTT. Translated, it gives CASSERDRIYSNQPQHF.

V is TRBV27 and J is TRBJ2-1; the D gene is possibly TRBD1 (6 bases). Germline values: CDR1 MNHEY, CDR2 SMNVEV (reference sequence). Trimming took off 5 bases at V and 1 base at J, with 12 bases between the two ends. The CDR3 has 15 residues. Here the CDR3 reads CASSPGQGSYNEQFF. DNA for the CDR3: TGTGCCAGCAGTCCGGGACAAGGGTCCTACAATGAGCAGTTCTTC.

This sequence joins TRBV7-5 and TRBJ1-5; the table's D gene call, TRBD1, was not cross checked with the DNA. TRBV7-5 is shown as a pseudogene. This CDR3 comprises 16 residues. Written as DNA, the CDR3 is TGTGCCAGAAGCTCATGTGGACAGGGGGCTGAACAGCCCCAGCATTTT. Translating gives CARSSCGQGAEQPQHF.

This clone was seen a handful of times. This chain joins TRBV28 and TRBJ1-5; D is uncertain. The CDR3 is 13 residues long. V shed 6 bases and J shed 4 bases, with 10 bases lying between them. Germline V gene data show CDR1 as MDHEN and CDR2 as SYDVKM. The CDR3: CASSPFINQPQHF. As DNA, the CDR3 is TGTGCCAGCAGCCCCTTTATAAATCAGCCCCAGCATTTT.

This clone was counted a single time. The chain joins TRBV5-1 to TRBJ2-3; 9 bases line up with TRBD2. CDR3 length: 15 residues. Germline CDR1 reads SGHRS; CDR2 reads YFSETQ. The J segment lost 0 bases and the V segment lost 4 bases, leaving 3 bases of the junction unmatched. The chain's CDR3 is CASSILAGSTDTQYF. The DNA for the CDR3 is TGCGCCAGCAGCATCCTAGCGGGGAGCACAGATACGCAGTATTTT.

This clone was seen more than once but under ten times. The chain recombines TRBV2 with TRBJ2-5, with unresolved D. The germline V gene has CDR1 SNHLY and CDR2 FYNNEI. With 2 bases removed from V and 5 bases from J, the gap between germline ends came to 12 bases. CDR3 length: 14 residues. DNA for the CDR3: TGTGCCAGCAGTGAATTCGGGTTGAGGGAGACCCAGTACTTC. This gives the protein CASSEFGLRETQYF.